This TCR beta chain was obtained from a study of identical twins. Each donor was a healthy Caucasian. Carrying unique molecular identifiers, the cDNA also gained a universal primer site through template switching. TCRdb redid the calling of the 5' RACE reads with MiXCR, one entry per CDR3 protein. Of around 480,000 distinct CDR3 sequences in the sample, approximately 15% were seen once. CDR3 length: 12 amino acids. Germline lookup yields CDR1 SNHLY and CDR2 FYNNEI. Deletions cut 6 bases from V and 8 bases from J, with 13 bases between. As for this clonotype: Its antigen is currently unknown.

Findings of the study overall: Cord blood beta clonotypes present at high abundance carried fewer insertions; no such pattern appeared in memory repertoires. Weaker excess twin sharing was observed in beta out-of-frame sequences.

The sample also formed part of further work on yellow fever vaccine responses in identical twins.

The sample taken for sequencing was CD4+ T cells sorted from blood. The rearrangement uses TRBV2 and TRBJ1-1; perhaps TRBD1 as D (5 bases). The receptor was isolated from a woman aged 18-35 years in good health. Written as DNA, the CDR3 is TGTGCCAGCAGAAGACAGCTTCTCGAAGCTTTCTTT. This codes for CASRRQLLEAFF. The full variable domain, rest sourced from reference TRBV2 and TRBJ1-1, is EPEVTQTPSHQVTQMGQEVILRCVPISNHLYFYWYRQILGQKVEFLVSFYNNEISEKSEIFDDQFSVERPDGSNFTLKIRSTKLEDSAMYFCASRRQLLEAFFGQGTRLTVV.